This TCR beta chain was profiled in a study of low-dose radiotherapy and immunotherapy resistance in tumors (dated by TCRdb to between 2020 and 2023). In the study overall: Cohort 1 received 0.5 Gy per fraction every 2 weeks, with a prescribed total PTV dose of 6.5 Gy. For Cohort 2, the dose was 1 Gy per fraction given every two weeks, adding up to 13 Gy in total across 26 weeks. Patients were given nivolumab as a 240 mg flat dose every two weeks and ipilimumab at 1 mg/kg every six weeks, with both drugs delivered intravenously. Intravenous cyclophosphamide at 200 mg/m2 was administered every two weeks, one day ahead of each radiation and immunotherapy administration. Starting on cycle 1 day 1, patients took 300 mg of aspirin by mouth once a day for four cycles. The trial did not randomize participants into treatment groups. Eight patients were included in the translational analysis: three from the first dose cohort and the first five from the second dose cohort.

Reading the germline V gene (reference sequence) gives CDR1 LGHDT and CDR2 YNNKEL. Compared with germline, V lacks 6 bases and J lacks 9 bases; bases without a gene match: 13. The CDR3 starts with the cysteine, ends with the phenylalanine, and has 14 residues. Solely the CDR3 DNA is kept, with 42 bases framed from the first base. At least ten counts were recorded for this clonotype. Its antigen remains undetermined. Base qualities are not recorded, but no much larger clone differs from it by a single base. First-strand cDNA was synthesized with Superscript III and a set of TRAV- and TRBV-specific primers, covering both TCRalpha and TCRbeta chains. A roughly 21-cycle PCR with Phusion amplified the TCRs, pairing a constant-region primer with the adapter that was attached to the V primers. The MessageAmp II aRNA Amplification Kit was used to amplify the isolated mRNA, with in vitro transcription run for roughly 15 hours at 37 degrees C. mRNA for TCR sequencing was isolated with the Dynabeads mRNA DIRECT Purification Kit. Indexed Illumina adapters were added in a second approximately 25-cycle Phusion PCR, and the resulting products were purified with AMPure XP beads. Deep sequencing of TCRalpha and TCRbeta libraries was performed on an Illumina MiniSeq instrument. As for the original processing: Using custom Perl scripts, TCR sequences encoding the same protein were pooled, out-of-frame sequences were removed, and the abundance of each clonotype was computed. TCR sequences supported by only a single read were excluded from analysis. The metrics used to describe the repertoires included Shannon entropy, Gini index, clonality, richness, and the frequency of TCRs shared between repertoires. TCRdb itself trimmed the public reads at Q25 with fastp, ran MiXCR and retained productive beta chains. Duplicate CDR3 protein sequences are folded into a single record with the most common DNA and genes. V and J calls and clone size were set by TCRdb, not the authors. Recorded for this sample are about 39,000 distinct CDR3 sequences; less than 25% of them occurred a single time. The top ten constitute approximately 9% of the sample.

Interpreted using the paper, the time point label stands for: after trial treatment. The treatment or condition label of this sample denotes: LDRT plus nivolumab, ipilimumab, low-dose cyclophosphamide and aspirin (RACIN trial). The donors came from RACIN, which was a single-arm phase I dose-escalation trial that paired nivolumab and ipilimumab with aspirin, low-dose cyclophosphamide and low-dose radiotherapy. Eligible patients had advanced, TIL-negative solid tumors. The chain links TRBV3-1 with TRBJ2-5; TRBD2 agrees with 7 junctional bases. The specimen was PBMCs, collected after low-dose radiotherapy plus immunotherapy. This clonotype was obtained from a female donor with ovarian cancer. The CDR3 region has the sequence CASSPSGAEMSQYF. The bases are TGTGCCAGCAGTCCAAGCGGGGCTGAGATGTCCCAGTACTTC.